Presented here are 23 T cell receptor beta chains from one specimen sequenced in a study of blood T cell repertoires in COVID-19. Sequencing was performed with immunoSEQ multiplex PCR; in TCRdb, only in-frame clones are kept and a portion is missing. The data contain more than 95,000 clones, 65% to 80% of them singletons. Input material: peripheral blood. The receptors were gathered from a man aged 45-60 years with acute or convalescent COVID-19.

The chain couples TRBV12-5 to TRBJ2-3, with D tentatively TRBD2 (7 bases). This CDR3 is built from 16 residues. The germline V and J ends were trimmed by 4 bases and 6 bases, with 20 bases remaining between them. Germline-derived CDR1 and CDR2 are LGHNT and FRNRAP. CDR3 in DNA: TGTGCTAGTGGTTACAACCAATGGGGGGGCCTCGATACGCAGTATTTT. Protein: CASGYNQWGGLDTQYF.

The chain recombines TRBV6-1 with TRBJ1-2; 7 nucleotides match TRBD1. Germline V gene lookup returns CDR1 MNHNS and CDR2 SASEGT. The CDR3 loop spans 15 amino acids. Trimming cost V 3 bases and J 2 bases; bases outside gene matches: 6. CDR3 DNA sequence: TGTGCCAGCAGTGATTTGCACAGGGGCAACTATGGCTACACCTTC. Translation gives CASSDLHRGNYGYTF.

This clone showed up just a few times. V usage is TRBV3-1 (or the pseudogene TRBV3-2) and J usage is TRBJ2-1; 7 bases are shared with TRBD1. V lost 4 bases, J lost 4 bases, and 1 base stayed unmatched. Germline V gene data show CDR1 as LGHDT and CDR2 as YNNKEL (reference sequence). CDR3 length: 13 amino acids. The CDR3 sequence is CASSPTGYNEQFF. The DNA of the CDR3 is TGTGCCAGCAGCCCGACAGGGTACAATGAGCAGTTCTTC.

CDR3 nucleotides: TGTGCCAGCTCACCATTTTCTCATACCTACACAGATACGCAGTATTTT. Its protein product is CASSPFSHTYTDTQYF. This chain uses TRBV18 with TRBJ2-3; D not certain. The CDR3 loop spans 16 amino acids. V was trimmed by 2 bases and J by 2 bases, leaving 14 bases between them. Germline V lookup: CDR1 KGHSH, CDR2 LQKENI.

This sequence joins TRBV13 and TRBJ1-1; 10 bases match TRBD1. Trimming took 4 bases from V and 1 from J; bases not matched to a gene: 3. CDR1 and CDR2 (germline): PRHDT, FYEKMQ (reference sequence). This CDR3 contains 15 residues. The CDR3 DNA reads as TGTGCCAGCAGCTCCCGGGACAGGGGGAACACTGAAGCTTTCTTT. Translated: CASSSRDRGNTEAFF.

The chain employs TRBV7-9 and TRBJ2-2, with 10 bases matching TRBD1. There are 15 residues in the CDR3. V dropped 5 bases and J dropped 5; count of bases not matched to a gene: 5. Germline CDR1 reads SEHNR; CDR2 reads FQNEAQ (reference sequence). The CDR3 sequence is CASSPPGQGTGELFF. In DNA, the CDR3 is TGTGCCAGCAGCCCCCCGGGACAGGGGACCGGGGAGCTGTTTTTT.

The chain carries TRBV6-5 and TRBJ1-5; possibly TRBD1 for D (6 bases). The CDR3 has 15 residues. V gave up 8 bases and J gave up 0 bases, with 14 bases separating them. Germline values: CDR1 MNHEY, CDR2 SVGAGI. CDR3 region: CASVWTADSNQPQHF. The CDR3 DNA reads TGTGCCAGCGTTTGGACAGCGGATAGCAATCAGCCCCAGCATTTT.

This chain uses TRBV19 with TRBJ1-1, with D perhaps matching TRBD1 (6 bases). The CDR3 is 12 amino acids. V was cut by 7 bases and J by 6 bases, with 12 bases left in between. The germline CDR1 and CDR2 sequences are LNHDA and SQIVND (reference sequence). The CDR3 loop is CASIARQAEAFF. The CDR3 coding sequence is TGTGCCAGTATTGCGAGACAGGCTGAAGCTTTCTTT.

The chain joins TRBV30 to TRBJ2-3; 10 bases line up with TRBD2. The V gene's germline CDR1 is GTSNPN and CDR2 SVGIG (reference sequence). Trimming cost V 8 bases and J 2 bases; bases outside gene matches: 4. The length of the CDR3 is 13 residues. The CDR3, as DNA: TGTGCCGGTACTAGCGGGAACACAGATACGCAGTATTTT. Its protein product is CAGTSGNTDTQYF.

CDR3 nucleotides: TGTGCCAGCAGAGCTGGACAGGGGTACACAGATACGCAGTATTTT. Translation gives CASRAGQGYTDTQYF. The chain couples TRBV2 to TRBJ2-3; TRBD1 agrees at 9 bases. Germline lookup yields CDR1 SNHLY and CDR2 FYNNEI. The CDR3 runs to 15 residues. V lost 6 bases and J lost 2; bases outside the gene matches: 6. Filled out from reference TRBV2 and TRBJ2-3, the complete variable domain reads EPEVTQTPSHQVTQMGQEVILRCVPISNHLYFYWYRQILGQKVEFLVSFYNNEISEKSEIFDDQFSVERPDGSNFTLKIRSTKLEDSAMYFCASRAGQGYTDTQYFGPGTRLTVL.

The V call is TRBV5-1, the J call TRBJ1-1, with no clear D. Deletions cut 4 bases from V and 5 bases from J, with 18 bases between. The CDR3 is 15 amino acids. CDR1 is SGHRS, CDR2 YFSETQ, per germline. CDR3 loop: CASSTDGFGVTEAFF. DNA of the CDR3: TGCGCCAGCAGCACCGACGGATTCGGGGTGACTGAAGCTTTCTTT.

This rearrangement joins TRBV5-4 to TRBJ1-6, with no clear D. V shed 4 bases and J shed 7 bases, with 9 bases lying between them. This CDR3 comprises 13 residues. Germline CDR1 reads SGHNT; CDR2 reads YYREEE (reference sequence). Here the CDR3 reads CASSLLQNSPLHF. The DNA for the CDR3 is TGTGCCAGCAGCCTATTACAGAATTCACCCCTCCACTTT.

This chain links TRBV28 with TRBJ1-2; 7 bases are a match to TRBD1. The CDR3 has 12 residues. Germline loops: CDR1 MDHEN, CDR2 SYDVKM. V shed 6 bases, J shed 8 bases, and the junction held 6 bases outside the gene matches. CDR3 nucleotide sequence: TGTGCCAGCAGGACGACAGGGCGCGGCTACACCTTC. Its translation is CASRTTGRGYTF.

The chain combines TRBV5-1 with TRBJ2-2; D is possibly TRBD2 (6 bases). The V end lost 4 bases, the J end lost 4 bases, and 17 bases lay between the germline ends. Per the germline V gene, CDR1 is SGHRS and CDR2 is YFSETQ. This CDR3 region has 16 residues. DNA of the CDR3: TGCGCCAGCAGCCCCCGGGGTAGCGGAACCACCGGGGAGCTGTTTTTT. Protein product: CASSPRGSGTTGELFF.

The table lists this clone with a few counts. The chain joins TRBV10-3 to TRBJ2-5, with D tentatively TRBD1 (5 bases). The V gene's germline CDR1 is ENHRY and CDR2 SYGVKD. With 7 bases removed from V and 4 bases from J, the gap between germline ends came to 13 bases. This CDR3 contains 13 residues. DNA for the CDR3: TGTGCCATCACGGCAGGGCCAGGAGAGACCCAGTACTTC. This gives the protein CAITAGPGETQYF.

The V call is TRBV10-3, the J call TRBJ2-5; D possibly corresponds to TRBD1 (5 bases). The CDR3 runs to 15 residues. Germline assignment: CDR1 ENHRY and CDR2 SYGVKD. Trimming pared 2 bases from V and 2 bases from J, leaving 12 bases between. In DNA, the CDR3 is TGTGCCATCAGTGAGACTCCCGACAGACAAGAGACCCAGTACTTC. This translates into CAISETPDRQETQYF.

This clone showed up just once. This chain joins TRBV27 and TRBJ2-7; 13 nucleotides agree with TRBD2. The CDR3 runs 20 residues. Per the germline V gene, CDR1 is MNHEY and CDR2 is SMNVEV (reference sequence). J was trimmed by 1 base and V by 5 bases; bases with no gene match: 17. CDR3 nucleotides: TGTGCCAGCAGTGCCCCACAGAGACTAGCGGGAGGACGGGGATCCTACGAGCAGTACTTC. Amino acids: CASSAPQRLAGGRGSYEQYF.

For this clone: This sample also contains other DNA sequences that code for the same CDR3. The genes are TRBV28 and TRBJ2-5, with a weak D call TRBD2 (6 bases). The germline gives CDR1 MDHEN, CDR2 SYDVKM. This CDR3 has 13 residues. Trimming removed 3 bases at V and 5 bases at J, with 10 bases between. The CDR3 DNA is TGTGCCAGCAGTTTGGGGGGACGGGAGACCCAGTACTTC. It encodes CASSLGGRETQYF.

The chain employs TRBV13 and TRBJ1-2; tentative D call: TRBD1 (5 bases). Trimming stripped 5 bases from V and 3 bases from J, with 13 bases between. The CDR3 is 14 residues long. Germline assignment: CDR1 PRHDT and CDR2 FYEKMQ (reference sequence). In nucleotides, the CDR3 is TGTGCCAGCAGCGCCGGCGGGGCGGACTATGGCTACACCTTC. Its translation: CASSAGGADYGYTF.

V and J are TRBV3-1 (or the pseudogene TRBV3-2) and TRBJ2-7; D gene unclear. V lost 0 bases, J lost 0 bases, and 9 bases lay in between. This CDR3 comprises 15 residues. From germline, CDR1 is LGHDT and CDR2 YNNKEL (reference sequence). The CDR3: CASSQDHAYSYEQYF. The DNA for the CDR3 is TGTGCCAGCAGCCAAGATCACGCCTACTCCTACGAGCAGTACTTC.

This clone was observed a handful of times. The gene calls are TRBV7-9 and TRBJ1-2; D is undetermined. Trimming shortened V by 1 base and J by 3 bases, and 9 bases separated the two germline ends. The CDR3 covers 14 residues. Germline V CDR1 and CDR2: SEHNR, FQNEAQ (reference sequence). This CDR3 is CASSLEWQYYGYTF. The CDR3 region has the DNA TGTGCCAGCAGCTTAGAATGGCAGTACTATGGCTACACCTTC.

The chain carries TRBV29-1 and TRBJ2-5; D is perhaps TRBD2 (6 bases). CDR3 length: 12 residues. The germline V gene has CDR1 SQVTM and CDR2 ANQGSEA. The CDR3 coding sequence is TGCAGTTGCGCGGACTATGGGGGGACCCAGTACTTC. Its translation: CSCADYGGTQYF.

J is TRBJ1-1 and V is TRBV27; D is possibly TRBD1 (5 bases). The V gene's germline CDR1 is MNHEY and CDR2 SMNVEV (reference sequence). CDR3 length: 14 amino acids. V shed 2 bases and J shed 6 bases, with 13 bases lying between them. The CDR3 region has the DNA TGTGCCAGCAGTTTAAGTGGACACCCCGCTGAAGCTTTCTTT. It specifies CASSLSGHPAEAFF.